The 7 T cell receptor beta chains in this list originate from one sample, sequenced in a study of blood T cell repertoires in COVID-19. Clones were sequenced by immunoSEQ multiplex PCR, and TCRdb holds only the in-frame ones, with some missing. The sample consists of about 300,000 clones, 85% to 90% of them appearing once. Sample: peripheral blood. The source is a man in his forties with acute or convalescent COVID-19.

The CDR3 here is CASSFLGSLRGSDTQYF. DNA of the CDR3: TGTGCCAGCAGCTTCTTAGGCTCACTAAGGGGTTCAGATACGCAGTATTTT. The V gene is TRBV5-5, the J gene TRBJ2-3, with D perhaps TRBD1 (5 bases). The germline V and J ends were trimmed by 2 bases and 4 bases, with 20 bases remaining between them. CDR1 SGHKS and CDR2 YYEKEE come from the germline V gene (reference sequence). The CDR3 length is 17 residues.

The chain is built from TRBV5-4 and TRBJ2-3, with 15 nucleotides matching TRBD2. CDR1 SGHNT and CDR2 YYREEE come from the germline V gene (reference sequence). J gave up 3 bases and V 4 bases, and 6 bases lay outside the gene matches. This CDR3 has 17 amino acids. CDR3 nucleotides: TGTGCCAGCAGCCTCGGACTAGCGGGGGGGCGGACAGATACGCAGTATTTT. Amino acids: CASSLGLAGGRTDTQYF.

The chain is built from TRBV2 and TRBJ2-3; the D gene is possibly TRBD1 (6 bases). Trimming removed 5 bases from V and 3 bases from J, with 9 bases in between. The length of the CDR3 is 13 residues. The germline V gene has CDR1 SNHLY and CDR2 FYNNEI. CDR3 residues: CASSSGQTDTQYF. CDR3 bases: TGTGCCAGCAGTTCCGGACAGACAGATACGCAGTATTTT.

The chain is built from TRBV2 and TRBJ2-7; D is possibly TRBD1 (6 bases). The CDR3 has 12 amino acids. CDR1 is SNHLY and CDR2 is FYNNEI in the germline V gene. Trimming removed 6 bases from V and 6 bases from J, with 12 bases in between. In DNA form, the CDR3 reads TGTGCCAGCAGGACCGACAGGACCGAGCAGTACTTC. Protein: CASRTDRTEQYF.

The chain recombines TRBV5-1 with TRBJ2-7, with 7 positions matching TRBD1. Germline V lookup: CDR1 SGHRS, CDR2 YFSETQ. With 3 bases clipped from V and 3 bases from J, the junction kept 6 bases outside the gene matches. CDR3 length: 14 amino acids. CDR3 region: CASSSEQGNYEQYF. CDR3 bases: TGCGCCAGCAGCTCGGAACAGGGGAACTACGAGCAGTACTTC.

This CDR3 is CASSLAVRDEQYF. For the CDR3, the DNA is TGTGCCAGCAGCTTAGCCGTTCGGGACGAGCAGTACTTC. The chain is built from TRBV7-9 and TRBJ2-7; unclear D gene. V lost 0 bases and J lost 5, with 8 bases in between. The CDR3 runs to 13 residues. Germline V gene lookup returns CDR1 SEHNR and CDR2 FQNEAQ (reference sequence). The full variable domain, with the rest looked up from reference TRBV7-9 and TRBJ2-7, is DTGVSQNPRHKITKRGQNVTFRCDPISEHNRLYWYRQTLGQGPEFLTYFQNEAQLEKSRLLSDRFSAERPKGSFSTLEIQRTEQGDSAMYLCASSLAVRDEQYFGPGTRLTVT.

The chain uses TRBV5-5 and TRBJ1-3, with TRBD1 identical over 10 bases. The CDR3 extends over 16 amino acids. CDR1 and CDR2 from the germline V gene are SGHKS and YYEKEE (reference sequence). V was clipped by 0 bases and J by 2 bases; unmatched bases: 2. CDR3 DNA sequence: TGTGCCAGCAGCTTGGCCGGGACAGGGGCTGGAAACACCATATATTTT. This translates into CASSLAGTGAGNTIYF.